The 4 T cell receptor beta chains in this list originate from one sample, sequenced in a study of beta chain features in type 1 diabetes. All of the isolated RNA was reverse transcribed, so expressed TCRB transcripts were sequenced. TCRdb's table, derived via immunoSEQ multiplex PCR, lists solely in-frame clones and lacks some. The table records about 410,000 clones, approximately 15% of them present only once. Source material: naive CD4+ T cells from blood. The receptors shown here come from a man aged 25-40 years in good health.

This clone was recorded a few times. The rearrangement uses TRBV4-1 and TRBJ2-1; D remains unclear. The CDR3 runs 12 residues. Trimming shortened V by 5 bases and J by 6 bases, and 8 bases separated the two germline ends. Germline CDR1 is MGHRA and CDR2 is YSYEKL. The CDR3 here is CASSKQSNEQFF. The CDR3 coding sequence is TGCGCCAGCAGCAAACAGAGCAATGAGCAGTTCTTC.

J is TRBJ1-1 and V is TRBV5-4, with unresolved D. Trimming left V 9 bases short and J 0 bases short, with 15 bases between. The CDR3 loop spans 14 amino acids. The germline CDR1 and CDR2 sequences are SGHNT and YYREEE (reference sequence). The CDR3 bases are TGTGCCACCAGGAATGGAGACTTGAACACTGAAGCTTTCTTT. It specifies CATRNGDLNTEAFF.

This chain connects TRBV7-9 to TRBJ1-4; no clear D gene. Deletions cut 5 bases from V and 7 bases from J, with 20 bases between. Germline values: CDR1 SEHNR, CDR2 FQNEAQ (reference sequence). The CDR3 is 16 amino acids. CDR3 sequence: CASSQGMAKRLEKLFF. The CDR3 coding sequence is TGTGCCAGCAGCCAAGGCATGGCAAAGCGACTTGAAAAACTGTTTTTT.

This clone was seen a few times. The gene calls are TRBV9 and TRBJ2-3; TRBD2 is a possible D gene (5 bases). The V end lost 0 bases, the J end lost 3 bases, and 14 bases lay between the germline ends. CDR1 is SGDLS, CDR2 YYNGEE, per germline. The CDR3 has 16 amino acids. This CDR3 is CASSVGSLAGTDTQYF. The DNA for the CDR3 is TGTGCCAGCAGCGTAGGGAGCCTAGCTGGGACAGATACGCAGTATTTT.